This record concerns one T cell receptor beta chain sequence. The data were obtained in a study of blood T cell repertoires in COVID-19. Study as a whole: The United States, Italy and Spain provided the acute and convalescent COVID-19 samples. PBMCs, B-cell-depleted T cells, or T cells were the source of the cDNA or gDNA that made up the material.

V shed 2 bases, J shed 0 bases, and the junction held 5 bases outside the gene matches. Per germline, CDR1 SGHKS and CDR2 YYEKEE (reference sequence). The CDR3 is 16 amino acids. Living in 25 or so US areas, the participants were between roughly 18 and 95 years of age. The authors' processing: Reference gene primer amplification yielded estimated nucleated cell counts. The assay was immunoSEQ multiplex PCR, and TCRdb's table has in-frame clones only and misses some. Clone size and V and J calls were adopted from that table, with D and trimming inferred from the DNA. Of approximately 64,000 clones listed, 88% were seen once; the top ten hold 9.5% to 13%.

The TCR was taken from a woman aged 40-49 years who had recovered from COVID-19. The sequenced sample was PBMCs or T cells enriched from blood (not recorded which). The rearrangement links TRBV5-5 to TRBJ2-3; TRBD1 agrees at 8 bases. The CDR3 reads CASSFLTGGSTDTQYF. DNA for the CDR3: TGTGCCAGCAGCTTTCTAACAGGGGGTAGCACAGATACGCAGTATTTT.